The entry that follows covers one TCR beta chain sequence. Its specificity is not known. This sample stems from a study of Ad26.COV2.S vaccination and SARS-CoV-2 variants. Study-wide results and limits: Total T cell responses, in the TCR breadth and depth analyses, may have been underestimated.

V shed 4 bases and J shed 7 bases, with 22 bases lying between them. The CDR3 has 17 residues. CDR1 and CDR2 (germline): SEHNR, FQNEAQ (reference sequence). Profiling relied on immunoSEQ multiplex PCR, and the TCRdb table lists in-frame clones only, not all of them. The table has about 350,000 clones, about 91% seen once. The chain combines TRBV7-9 with TRBJ2-2, with D possibly matching TRBD1 (5 bases). This clonotype was sampled from a human donor who had recovered from COVID-19. Sample: peripheral blood, taken after recovery from COVID-19. The CDR3 is CASSSKGQGSLVGELFF. The CDR3 DNA sequence: TGTGCCAGCAGCTCAAAAGGGCAGGGATCTCTTGTCGGGGAGCTGTTTTTT.